These 18 T cell receptor beta chains were all obtained from the same sample, sequenced in a study of blood T cell repertoires in COVID-19. Measured with immunoSEQ multiplex PCR; TCRdb has only the in-frame clones, and not every one. In the table there are 25,000 to 30,000 clones, less than 90% of which are singletons. Sequencing was performed on peripheral blood. All receptors come from a human donor in a cohort sampled during active COVID-19.

The rearrangement links TRBV9 to TRBJ2-5, with D possibly being TRBD2 (6 bases). The CDR3 is made up of 12 amino acids. Germline V gene sequence: CDR1 SGDLS, CDR2 YYNGEE. Trimming took off 4 bases at V and 9 bases at J, with 13 bases between the two ends. CDR3 DNA sequence: TGTGCCAGCAGCCAGGGAGGAGGGGCCCAGTACTTC. Amino acids: CASSQGGGAQYF.

J is TRBJ2-7 and V is TRBV27; a weak D match, TRBD2 (6 bases). This CDR3 comprises 13 residues. Germline CDR1 and CDR2: MNHEY and SMNVEV (reference sequence). Trimming stripped 9 bases from V and 6 bases from J, with 18 bases between. This CDR3 is CASTGRGESEQYF. CDR3 coding DNA: TGTGCCAGTACGGGGCGCGGGGAATCCGAGCAGTACTTC.

The gene calls are TRBV7-6 and TRBJ1-3; 7 nucleotides agree with TRBD1. The CDR3 has 18 amino acids. V shed 1 base, J shed 0 bases, and the junction held 9 bases outside the gene matches. Germline CDR1 SGHVS, CDR2 FNYEAQ. The CDR3 region is CASSLGRDSTYSGNTIYF. The DNA of the CDR3 is TGTGCCAGCAGCTTAGGGAGGGACAGTACCTACTCTGGAAACACCATATATTTT.

Here the CDR3 reads CASSRDRLGYEQYF. CDR3 nucleotides: TGTGCCAGCAGCCGAGACAGGTTAGGTTACGAGCAGTACTTC. This chain uses TRBV7-8 with TRBJ2-7; tentatively, D is TRBD1 (6 bases). Germline V gene sequence: CDR1 SGHVS, CDR2 FQNEAQ. The CDR3 runs to 14 residues. Trimming cost V 5 bases and J 4 bases, with 15 bases left between them.

V gene TRBV30 combines with J gene TRBJ2-7; weak D call: TRBD1 (6 bases). Germline CDR1 reads GTSNPN; CDR2 reads SVGIG (reference sequence). The CDR3 loop spans 15 amino acids. V gave up 3 bases and J gave up 0 bases, with 15 bases separating them. The CDR3 region is CAWSALRGPSYEQYF. CDR3 sequence (DNA): TGTGCCTGGAGCGCACTCAGGGGCCCCTCCTACGAGCAGTACTTC. The entire variable domain, with the rest obtained from reference TRBV30 and TRBJ2-7, is as follows: SQTIHQWPATLVQPVGSPLSLECTVEGTSNPNLYWYRQAAGRGLQLLFYSVGIGQISSEVPQNLSASRPQDRQFILSSKKLLLSDSGFYLCAWSALRGPSYEQYFGPGTRLTVT.

V is TRBV27 and J is TRBJ1-1; 9 nucleotides line up with TRBD1. This CDR3 contains 15 residues. Germline CDR1 and CDR2: MNHEY and SMNVEV (reference sequence). With 3 bases clipped from V and 0 bases from J, the junction kept 2 bases outside the gene matches. This chain's CDR3 is CASSFGTGLNTEAFF. The CDR3 nucleotides read TGTGCCAGCAGTTTCGGGACAGGGCTGAACACTGAAGCTTTCTTT.

The chain has TRBV18 and TRBJ2-5; D gene unclear. From germline, CDR1 is KGHSH and CDR2 LQKENI. CDR3 size: 12 residues. V was shortened by 3 bases and J by 0 bases, with 2 bases between the two germline ends. The CDR3 loop reads CASSPYQETQYF. For the CDR3, the DNA is TGTGCCAGCTCACCCTACCAAGAGACCCAGTACTTC.

V is TRBV5-1 and J is TRBJ1-1; tentatively, D is TRBD1 (6 bases). CDR1 is SGHRS, CDR2 YFSETQ, per germline. The germline V and J ends were trimmed by 0 bases and 5 bases, with 8 bases remaining between them. There are 13 residues in the CDR3. The CDR3 region has the DNA TGCGCCAGCAGCTTGGACAGGGTGACTGAAGCTTTCTTT. It translates to CASSLDRVTEAFF.

The rearrangement joins TRBV5-6 to TRBJ2-1, with D possibly TRBD2 on 6 matching bases. This CDR3 comprises 14 residues. V was cut by 8 bases and J by 8 bases, with 20 bases left in between. Germline lookup yields CDR1 SGHDT and CDR2 YYEEEE. DNA for the CDR3: TGTGCCAGTACTGGACTAACCCCCGTCGATGAGCAGTTCTTC. This sequence encodes CASTGLTPVDEQFF.

This chain uses TRBV7-2 with TRBJ2-4, with 10 bases fitting TRBD2. Germline values: CDR1 SGHTA, CDR2 FQGNSA. Trimming removed 1 base from V and 0 bases from J; junction bases left unmatched: 3. This CDR3 is built from 17 residues. CDR3 in DNA: TGTGCCAGCAGCTTAGTCCTAGCGGGGGTAGCCAAAAACATTCAGTACTTC. It is translated as CASSLVLAGVAKNIQYF.

This clone has just one count. The rearrangement joins TRBV9 to TRBJ2-1, with TRBD2 identical over 13 bases. The germline V gene has CDR1 SGDLS and CDR2 YYNGEE. J lost 7 bases, V lost 0 bases, and 1 base had no gene match. This CDR3 has 15 amino acids. CDR3 loop: CASSVELAGGNEQFF. For the CDR3, the DNA is TGTGCCAGCAGCGTAGAACTAGCGGGGGGGAATGAGCAGTTCTTC.

The V and J genes are TRBV7-2 and TRBJ1-5, with D hard to call. The CDR3 runs to 12 residues. Germline loops: CDR1 SGHTA, CDR2 FQGNSA. Trimming cost V 5 bases and J 5 bases, with 7 bases left between them. CDR3 amino acids: CASSRSDQPQHF. The CDR3 region has the DNA TGTGCCAGCAGCCGAAGCGATCAGCCCCAGCATTTT. Filled out from reference TRBV7-2 and TRBJ1-5, the complete variable domain reads GAGVSQSPSNKVTEKGKDVELRCDPISGHTALYWYRQSLGQGLEFLIYFQGNSAPDKSGLPSDRFSAERTGGSVSTLTIQRTQQEDSAVYLCASSRSDQPQHFGDGTRLSIL.

This clone has a single count. V is TRBV20-1 and J is TRBJ2-3, with D maybe TRBD1 (6 bases). Deletions cut 4 bases from V and 2 bases from J, with 16 bases between. From germline, CDR1 is DFQATT and CDR2 SNEGSKA (reference sequence). This CDR3 region has 15 residues. CDR3 bases: TGCAGTGCTACTGACAGAGGGACAAACACAGATACGCAGTATTTT. Translated, it gives CSATDRGTNTDTQYF.

The chain joins TRBV18 to TRBJ1-1; 7 positions match TRBD1. There are 16 residues in the CDR3. The V gene end was trimmed by 2 bases and the J gene end by 0 bases; junction bases not matched to a gene: 6. Germline CDR1 is KGHSH and CDR2 is LQKENI. The CDR3 loop reads CASSPTNRGLNTEAFF. CDR3 in DNA: TGTGCCAGCTCACCAACCAACAGGGGATTGAACACTGAAGCTTTCTTT.

As regards this clone: This may arise from a read error, as a much more abundant clone is one base away. The rearrangement links TRBV6-5 to TRBJ1-3, with D perhaps TRBD1 (5 bases). Trimming removed 6 bases from V and 2 bases from J, with 11 bases in between. Germline loops: CDR1 MNHEY, CDR2 SVGAGI. The CDR3 consists of 14 residues. In DNA form, the CDR3 reads TGTGCCAGCAGCCTCGGGACTACTGGAAACACCATATATTTT. It codes for CASSLGTTGNTIYF.

The chain employs TRBV4-3 and TRBJ2-7, with TRBD2 as a possible D gene (5 bases). V was shortened by 0 bases and J by 4 bases, with 19 bases between the two germline ends. Per the germline V gene, CDR1 is LGHNA and CDR2 is YSLEER. This CDR3 has 17 residues. CDR3 DNA: TGCGCCAGCAGCCAAGACCCCTCCGGGGTCCCCTATTACGAGCAGTACTTC. Translation gives CASSQDPSGVPYYEQYF.

The chain carries TRBV6-2 or TRBV6-3 and TRBJ1-1; maybe TRBD1 (5 bases). The CDR3 covers 14 residues. Trimming cost V 6 bases and J 1 base, with 12 bases left between them. Germline V lookup: CDR1 MNHEY, CDR2 SVGEGT. Written as DNA, the CDR3 is TGTGCCAGCAGCAGGGCGGGAGGGAACACTGAAGCTTTCTTT. Its protein product is CASSRAGGNTEAFF.

The rearrangement links TRBV28 to TRBJ2-2; 7 bases match TRBD1. V trimming: 5 bases; J trimming: 3 bases; junction bases outside the gene matches: 6. The germline CDR1 and CDR2 sequences are MDHEN and SYDVKM. The CDR3 has 15 amino acids. CDR3 loop: CASSPRTGYTGELFF. CDR3 coding DNA: TGTGCCAGCAGTCCGCGGACAGGCTACACCGGGGAGCTGTTTTTT.